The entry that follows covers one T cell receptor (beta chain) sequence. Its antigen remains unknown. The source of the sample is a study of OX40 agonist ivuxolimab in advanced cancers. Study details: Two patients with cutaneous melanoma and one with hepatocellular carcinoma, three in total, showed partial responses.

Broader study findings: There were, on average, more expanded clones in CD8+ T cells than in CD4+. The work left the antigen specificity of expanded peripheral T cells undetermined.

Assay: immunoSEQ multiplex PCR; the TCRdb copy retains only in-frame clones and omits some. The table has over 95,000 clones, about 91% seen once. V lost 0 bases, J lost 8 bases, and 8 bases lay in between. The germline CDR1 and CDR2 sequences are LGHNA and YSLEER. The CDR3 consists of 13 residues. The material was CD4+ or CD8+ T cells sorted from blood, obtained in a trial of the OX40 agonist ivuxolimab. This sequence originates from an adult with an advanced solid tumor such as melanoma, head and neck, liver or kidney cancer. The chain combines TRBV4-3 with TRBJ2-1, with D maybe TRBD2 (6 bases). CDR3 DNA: TGCGCCAGCAGCCAAGATCGGAGGGATGAGCAGTTCTTC. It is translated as CASSQDRRDEQFF.